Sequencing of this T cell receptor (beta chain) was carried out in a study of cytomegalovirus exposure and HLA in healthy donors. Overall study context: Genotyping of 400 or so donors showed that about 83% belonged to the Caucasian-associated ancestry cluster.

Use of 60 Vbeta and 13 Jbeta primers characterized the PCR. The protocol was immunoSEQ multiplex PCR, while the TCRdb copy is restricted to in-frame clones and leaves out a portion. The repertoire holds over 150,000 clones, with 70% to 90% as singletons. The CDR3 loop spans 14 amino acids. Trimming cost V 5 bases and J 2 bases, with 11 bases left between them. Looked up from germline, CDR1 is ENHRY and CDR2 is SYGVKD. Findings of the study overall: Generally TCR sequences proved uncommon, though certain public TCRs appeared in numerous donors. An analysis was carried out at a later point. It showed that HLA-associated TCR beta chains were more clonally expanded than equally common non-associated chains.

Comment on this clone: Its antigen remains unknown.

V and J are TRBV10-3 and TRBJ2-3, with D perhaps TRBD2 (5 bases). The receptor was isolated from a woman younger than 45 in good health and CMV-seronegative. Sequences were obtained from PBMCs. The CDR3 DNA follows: TGTGCCATCAGTAACGGGGTCCCCACAGATACGCAGTATTTT. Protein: CAISNGVPTDTQYF.